The T cell receptor beta chain described here comes from a study of blood T cell repertoires in COVID-19. Study details: Both acute and convalescent COVID-19 samples were obtained from the United States, Italy and Spain.

The study drew participants aged roughly 18 to 89 years from about two dozen US areas. Using immunoSEQ multiplex PCR, the repertoire was profiled, and TCRdb retains in-frame clones only, with some absent. The repertoire holds a few hundred thousand clones, with 90% as singletons. The source material was PBMCs or T cells enriched from blood (not recorded which). This clonotype originated in a young man who had been exposed to COVID-19.

The CDR3 region has the DNA TGTGCCAGCAGTGCACATGGACAGGGGGCTGGGGGCAATCAGCCCCAGCATTTT. Protein product: CASSAHGQGAGGNQPQHF. The rearrangement joins TRBV6-2 or TRBV6-3 to TRBJ1-5; 11 nucleotides match TRBD1. Germline values: CDR1 MNHEY, CDR2 SVGEGT. V lost 5 bases to trimming and J lost 2 bases; unmatched junction nucleotides: 11. The CDR3 spans 18 residues.